These 18 T cell receptor beta chains share one sample of origin, sequenced in a study of blood T cell repertoires in COVID-19. Here immunoSEQ multiplex PCR was the method, and the copy in TCRdb shows in-frame clones only, minus some. Of 87,000 or so clones listed, about nine tenths are singletons. Sequencing used peripheral blood. The receptors were sampled from a woman at least 80 years old with acute or convalescent COVID-19.

The CDR3 is CASSQRGGGEETQYF. The CDR3 nucleotides are TGCGCCAGCAGCCAACGTGGCGGGGGGGAAGAGACCCAGTACTTC. The chain is built from TRBV4-1 and TRBJ2-5, with 9 nucleotides matching TRBD2. Germline-derived CDR1 and CDR2 are MGHRA and YSYEKL. The length of the CDR3 is 15 residues. V lost 2 bases to trimming and J lost 3 bases; unmatched junction nucleotides: 4.

V is TRBV9 and J is TRBJ1-1; D might be TRBD1 (5 bases). Trimming stripped 0 bases from V and 0 bases from J, with 12 bases between. The CDR3 runs 16 residues. Germline values: CDR1 SGDLS, CDR2 YYNGEE. The CDR3 reads CASSVGGGSLNTEAFF. CDR3 nucleotide sequence: TGTGCCAGCAGCGTAGGGGGGGGAAGCTTGAACACTGAAGCTTTCTTT.

The chain couples TRBV10-2 to TRBJ2-1, with 11 bases identical to TRBD1. Germline V gene sequence: CDR1 WSHSY, CDR2 SAAADI. The CDR3 is 15 residues long. The junction had 4 bases not matched to a gene; V was cut back by 3 bases and J by 6 bases. The CDR3, as DNA: TGCGCCAGCAGTGACCGGGACAGGGGGGGCAATGAGCAGTTCTTC. Its translation: CASSDRDRGGNEQFF.

The chain uses TRBV13 and TRBJ2-2, with no clear D. In germline, CDR1 is PRHDT, CDR2 FYEKMQ (reference sequence). The CDR3 has 16 amino acids. Between the trimmed V and J ends, which lost 5 bases and 0 bases, there was a span of 13 bases. The DNA for the CDR3 is TGTGCCAGCAGCGGAAGCGTGAGTACGAACACCGGGGAGCTGTTTTTT. Its translation is CASSGSVSTNTGELFF. The full variable domain, completed using reference TRBV13 and TRBJ2-2, is AAGVIQSPRHLIKEKRETATLKCYPIPRHDTVYWYQQGPGQDPQFLISFYEKMQSDKGSIPDRFSAQQFSDYHSELNMSSLELGDSALYFCASSGSVSTNTGELFFGEGSRLTVL.

The CDR3, as DNA: TGTGCCAGCTCACGGGACAGGATTAATTCACCCCTCCACTTT. This gives the protein CASSRDRINSPLHF. The genes are TRBV18 and TRBJ1-6; the match to TRBD1 covers 8 bases. The CDR3 consists of 14 residues. The germline V gene has CDR1 KGHSH and CDR2 LQKENI. Trimming at V came to 4 bases and at J to 6 bases, leaving 2 bases not matched to a gene.

The chain is built from TRBV2 and TRBJ1-2, with TRBD1 matching over 10 bases. The CDR3 has 15 amino acids. Per the germline V gene, CDR1 is SNHLY and CDR2 is FYNNEI. With V trimmed by 4 bases and J by 5 bases, 7 bases remained unmatched. The DNA for the CDR3 is TGTGCCAGCAGTGGGGGACAGGGGATCTCTTATGGCTACACCTTC. This sequence encodes CASSGGQGISYGYTF. The variable domain in full, with the rest retrieved from reference TRBV2 and TRBJ1-2, is EPEVTQTPSHQVTQMGQEVILRCVPISNHLYFYWYRQILGQKVEFLVSFYNNEISEKSEIFDDQFSVERPDGSNFTLKIRSTKLEDSAMYFCASSGGQGISYGYTFGSGTRLTVV.

The chain combines TRBV18 with TRBJ2-2; 9 bases align to TRBD1. Germline trimming cut 4 bases from V and 6 bases from J; bases unmatched to any gene: 3. This CDR3 is 14 amino acids long. CDR1 KGHSH and CDR2 LQKENI come from the germline V gene. The chain's CDR3 is CASSQDRGAGELFF. DNA for the CDR3: TGTGCCAGCTCACAGGACAGGGGAGCCGGGGAGCTGTTTTTT.

This chain uses TRBV7-2 with TRBJ1-1; 9 nucleotides align to TRBD1. Germline CDR1 is SGHTA and CDR2 is FQGNSA. J gave up 8 bases and V 5 bases, and 9 bases lay outside the gene matches. The length of the CDR3 is 14 residues. Here the CDR3 DNA reads TGTGCCAGCAGCCCTCCCGGGACAGGGTTAGAAGCTTTCTTT. This sequence encodes CASSPPGTGLEAFF. Full variable domain (remainder filled in from reference TRBV7-2 and TRBJ1-1): GAGVSQSPSNKVTEKGKDVELRCDPISGHTALYWYRQSLGQGLEFLIYFQGNSAPDKSGLPSDRFSAERTGGSVSTLTIQRTQQEDSAVYLCASSPPGTGLEAFFGQGTRLTVV.

As for this clone: Other nucleotide sequences from this sample produce the same CDR3. V is TRBV27 and J is TRBJ2-2; 7 nucleotides align to TRBD2. CDR3 length: 14 residues. The V segment lost 6 bases and the J segment 0 bases; nucleotides outside the gene matches: 1. Looked up from germline, CDR1 is MNHEY and CDR2 is SMNVEV (reference sequence). As DNA, the CDR3 is TGTGCCAGCAGAGGGACTACGAACACCGGGGAGCTGTTTTTT. It yields the protein CASRGTTNTGELFF.

The chain links TRBV6-2 or TRBV6-3 to TRBJ1-2; 7 positions match TRBD1. With V trimmed by 3 bases and J by 8 bases, 12 bases remained unmatched. Germline CDR1 reads MNHEY; CDR2 reads SVGEGT. This CDR3 spans 15 amino acids. The CDR3 here is CASSYVRGGGEGYTF. The CDR3 DNA reads as TGTGCCAGCAGTTATGTCCGAGGAGGGGGCGAGGGCTACACCTTC.

This clone was detected once. The chain recombines TRBV27 with TRBJ2-1; 7 nucleotides match TRBD2. In germline, CDR1 is MNHEY, CDR2 SMNVEV (reference sequence). J was trimmed by 7 bases and V by 0 bases; bases with no gene match: 18. The CDR3 runs 19 residues. This chain's CDR3 is CASSLSPPFRGRGENEQFF. CDR3 coding DNA: TGTGCCAGCAGTTTATCTCCCCCGTTTCGCGGGAGAGGAGAAAATGAGCAGTTCTTC.

The chain has TRBV2 and TRBJ1-3; tentative D call: TRBD1 (6 bases). V lost 2 bases and J lost 4, with 12 bases in between. CDR1 SNHLY and CDR2 FYNNEI come from the germline V gene. CDR3 size: 15 residues. The CDR3 DNA reads as TGTGCCAGCAGTGAAATTAGAGACAGGGGAAACACCATATATTTT. The encoded protein is CASSEIRDRGNTIYF.

This clone was seen only a few times. Written as DNA, the CDR3 is TGTGCCAGCAGTCCCGGGACAGATCGAAAAGCTTTCTTT. Residues: CASSPGTDRKAFF. This chain joins TRBV6-5 and TRBJ1-1, with 7 bases matching TRBD1. The V and J ends lost 5 bases and 9 bases, in that order; junction bases with no gene match: 9. This CDR3 comprises 13 residues. Per the germline V gene, CDR1 is MNHEY and CDR2 is SVGAGI.

J is TRBJ2-1 and V is TRBV5-1, with TRBD2 matching 8 bases. This CDR3 is 14 amino acids long. Trimming at V came to 4 bases and at J to 6 bases, leaving 6 bases not matched to a gene. CDR1 is SGHRS and CDR2 is YFSETQ in the germline V gene. The CDR3 DNA reads as TGCGCCAGCAGCACGTTAGCGGGGTCCAATGAGCAGTTCTTC. Its protein product is CASSTLAGSNEQFF.

The chain has TRBV27 and TRBJ2-5; D is ambiguous. CDR3 length: 13 amino acids. V lost 8 bases and J lost 1, with 11 bases in between. Looked up from germline, CDR1 is MNHEY and CDR2 is SMNVEV (reference sequence). The CDR3 sequence is CASRDLAQETQYF. The CDR3 coding sequence is TGTGCCAGCCGCGACTTAGCCCAAGAGACCCAGTACTTC.

V is TRBV7-2 and J is TRBJ1-5; 8 nucleotides align to TRBD1. The CDR3 length is 15 residues. The V gene end was trimmed by 5 bases and the J gene end by 2 bases; junction bases not matched to a gene: 5. Germline loops: CDR1 SGHTA, CDR2 FQGNSA. CDR3 protein: CASSPKTGGNQPQHF. CDR3 nucleotides: TGTGCCAGCAGCCCGAAGACAGGGGGCAATCAGCCCCAGCATTTT.

This chain connects TRBV6-5 to TRBJ2-5; possibly TRBD1 for D (6 bases). This CDR3 contains 14 residues. Trimming removed 0 bases at V and 4 bases at J, with 9 bases between. The germline gives CDR1 MNHEY, CDR2 SVGAGI. The CDR3 here is CASSYSTGRETQYF. The CDR3 DNA follows: TGTGCCAGCAGTTACTCGACAGGCCGAGAGACCCAGTACTTC.

The sample holds a few counts of this clone. The chain combines TRBV10-1 with TRBJ1-1; D is undetermined. Germline assignment: CDR1 WNHNN and CDR2 SYGVQD (reference sequence). The CDR3 length is 15 residues. V was clipped by 0 bases and J by 0 bases, with 8 bases between them. DNA of the CDR3: TGCGCCAGCAGTGAGTCGTGGCAGATGAACACTGAAGCTTTCTTT. As protein: CASSESWQMNTEAFF.